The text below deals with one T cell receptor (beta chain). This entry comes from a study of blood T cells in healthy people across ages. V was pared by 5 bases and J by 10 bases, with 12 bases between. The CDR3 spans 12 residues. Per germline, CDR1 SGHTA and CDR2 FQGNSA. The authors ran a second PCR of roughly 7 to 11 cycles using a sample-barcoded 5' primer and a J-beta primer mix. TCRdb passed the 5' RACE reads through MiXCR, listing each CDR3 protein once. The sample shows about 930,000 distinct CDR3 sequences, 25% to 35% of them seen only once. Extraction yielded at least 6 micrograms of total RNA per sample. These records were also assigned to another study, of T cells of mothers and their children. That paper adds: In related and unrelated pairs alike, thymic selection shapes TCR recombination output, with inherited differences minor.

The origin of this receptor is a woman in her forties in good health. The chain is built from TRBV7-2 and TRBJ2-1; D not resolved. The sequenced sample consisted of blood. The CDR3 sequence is CASSPYIEEQFF. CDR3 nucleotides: TGTGCCAGCAGCCCCTATATTGAGGAGCAGTTCTTC.